Listed below are T cell receptor beta chains from one sample, sequenced in a study of cytomegalovirus exposure and HLA in healthy donors. Sequencing was performed with immunoSEQ multiplex PCR; in TCRdb, only in-frame clones are kept and a portion is missing. The sample includes 100,000 to 150,000 clones, roughly 71% of them seen just once. Sequencing was carried out using PBMCs. These receptors came from a woman in her 50s in good health and CMV-seropositive. Each CDR3 is given with its conserved first and last residue.

j_call v_call cdr3_aa
TRBJ2-4 TRBV5-6 CASSFLAGGGNIQYF
TRBJ2-3 TRBV10-3 CASSGGVDTQYF
TRBJ1-4 TRBV30 CAWSRVATNEKLFF
TRBJ2-5 TRBV4-1 CASSQGIPRGQGEQYF
TRBJ2-7 TRBV5-6 CASSLEKGAYEQYF
TRBJ1-2 TRBV27 CASSPMDRFDYGYTF
TRBJ1-1 TRBV4-1 CASSLRDTADTEAFF
TRBJ2-5 TRBV18 CASSFSRQGGETQYF
TRBJ1-1 TRBV2 CASSGTSDTEAFF
TRBJ2-7 TRBV7-2 CASSSAGTGPYEQYF
TRBJ2-2 TRBV30 CAWSVGTGDTGELFF
TRBJ1-1 TRBV6-1 CASSDQSNTEAFF
TRBJ1-1 TRBV7-2 CASSLATAAGAGRGTEAFF
TRBJ1-4 TRBV27 CASSGWTGGATNEKLFF
TRBJ1-5 TRBV19 CASSTERAPNQPQHF
TRBJ2-1 TRBV9 CASTGTDYNEQFF
TRBJ2-2 TRBV2 CASNPLAGDGELFF
TRBJ2-5 TRBV7-9 CASSWGPAGTGAETQYF
TRBJ1-6 TRBV7-9 CASSFWTGDYSPLHF
TRBJ2-7 TRBV5-3 CARCGGESSYEQYF
TRBJ1-5 TRBV29-1 CSASGGGLAQPQHF
TRBJ2-5 TRBV7-9 CASSLVSGFGETQYF
TRBJ1-5 TRBV5-8 CAATGVWNQPQHF
TRBJ1-4 TRBV30 CAWSVWDTRRLFF
TRBJ2-3 TRBV4-1 CASSQDLRQGSDTQYF
TRBJ2-2 TRBV5-1 CASSSPGTGVTGELFF
TRBJ1-1 TRBV11-1 CASSLLGGRTEAFF
TRBJ2-2 TRBV5-1 CASSWEPLAGGELFF
TRBJ1-3 TRBV7-8 CASSLALSGTIYF
TRBJ1-1 TRBV29-1 CSVALTAGNAGFAFF
TRBJ2-5 TRBV7-2 CASSFRLELSGGYVASQYF
TRBJ2-5 TRBV2 CASREPGETQYF
TRBJ1-2 TRBV2 CASSEGQVIDGYTF
TRBJ1-3 TRBV6-5 CASSPGGGAGNTIYF
TRBJ1-2 TRBV30 CASEPGQGCGYTF
TRBJ2-7 TRBV5-1 CASRGGLGSYEQYF
TRBJ2-5 TRBV7-2 CASSRVSRGPRGTQYF
TRBJ1-2 TRBV10-3 CAISDVQGTYGYTF
TRBJ1-2 TRBV6-6 CASRDSNYGYTF